The 15 T cell receptor beta chains below were found in one sample sequenced in a study of blood T cell repertoires in COVID-19. Here immunoSEQ multiplex PCR was the method, and the copy in TCRdb shows in-frame clones only, minus some. Here the sample spans fewer than 110,000 clones, about 85% being singletons. The sample taken for sequencing was peripheral blood. The receptors shown here come from a woman in her 70s with active or convalescent COVID-19.

The chain carries TRBV19 and TRBJ2-1; D might be TRBD1 (6 bases). Trimming removed 3 bases from V and 2 bases from J, with 11 bases in between. This CDR3 is built from 15 residues. From germline, CDR1 is LNHDA and CDR2 SQIVND (reference sequence). The CDR3 bases are TGTGCCAGTAGTATTCTGGACAGCACCTACAATGAGCAGTTCTTC. Amino acid sequence: CASSILDSTYNEQFF.

V usage is TRBV30 and J usage is TRBJ1-2; D perhaps matches TRBD1 (5 bases). This CDR3 has 13 amino acids. The V and J ends lost 3 bases and 4 bases respectively, with 12 bases between them. Looked up from germline, CDR1 is GTSNPN and CDR2 is SVGIG (reference sequence). The CDR3 DNA reads TGTGCCTGGAGAACGGACAAGACCTATGGCTACACCTTC. Its translation: CAWRTDKTYGYTF.

This chain joins TRBV11-2 and TRBJ2-1; TRBD2 agrees at 10 bases. V lost 2 bases and J lost 1; bases outside the gene matches: 11. Germline CDR1 is SGHAT and CDR2 is FQNNGV. This CDR3 has 19 amino acids. The DNA of the CDR3 is TGTGCCAGCAGCTTATACGGGAGGGGACTAGCGTCATCCTACAATGAGCAGTTCTTC. It codes for CASSLYGRGLASSYNEQFF. Drawing the rest from reference TRBV11-2 and TRBJ2-1, the complete variable domain is EAGVAQSPRYKIIEKRQSVAFWCNPISGHATLYWYQQILGQGPKLLIQFQNNGVVDDSQLPKDRFSAERLKGVDSTLKIQPAKLEDSAVYLCASSLYGRGLASSYNEQFFGPGTRLTVL.

This chain uses TRBV27 with TRBJ2-3; 8 nucleotides match TRBD2. Germline CDR1 is MNHEY and CDR2 is SMNVEV (reference sequence). The J segment lost 10 bases and the V segment lost 3 bases, leaving 6 bases of the junction unmatched. The CDR3 contains 13 residues. The CDR3 loop is CASSFRREEAQYF. The CDR3 coding sequence is TGTGCCAGCAGTTTCCGGCGGGAGGAGGCGCAGTATTTT.

CDR3 in amino acids: CASSAESNQPQHF. CDR3 bases: TGTGCCAGCAGTGCGGAGAGCAATCAGCCCCAGCATTTT. The J gene is TRBJ1-5, the V gene TRBV2; no reliable D call. V lost 4 bases to trimming and J lost 1 base, with 5 bases between them. CDR3 length: 13 amino acids. Germline assignment: CDR1 SNHLY and CDR2 FYNNEI.

CDR3 nucleotides: TGTGCCAGCAGCACCGGACAGGGGGCGCCGTGGACCTATGGCTACACCTTC. Translation: CASSTGQGAPWTYGYTF. This rearrangement joins TRBV7-9 to TRBJ1-2; 11 bases map to TRBD1. V dropped 5 bases and J dropped 4; count of bases not matched to a gene: 12. Germline CDR1 reads SEHNR; CDR2 reads FQNEAQ (reference sequence). The CDR3 runs to 17 residues.

J is TRBJ1-1 and V is TRBV5-4; TRBD1 matches at 12 bases. The CDR3 extends over 18 amino acids. Per the germline V gene, CDR1 is SGHNT and CDR2 is YYREEE (reference sequence). The trim removed 0 bases at V and 3 bases at J, leaving 9 bases unmatched. The CDR3 nucleotides are TGTGCCAGCAGCTTGGGGGCGGGACAGGGGGCCCGGGACACTGAAGCTTTCTTT. Translation gives CASSLGAGQGARDTEAFF.

The table lists this clone with a count of one. The V and J genes are TRBV14 and TRBJ2-7, with 7 positions matching TRBD1. The junction had 16 bases not matched to a gene; V was cut back by 1 base and J by 4 bases. The CDR3 has 18 residues. Germline CDR1 and CDR2: SGHDN and FVKESK. The CDR3 sequence: CASSQAQGIRASKYEQYF. As DNA, the CDR3 is TGTGCCAGCAGCCAAGCACAGGGGATACGGGCCAGCAAATACGAGCAGTACTTC.

The gene calls are TRBV5-4 and TRBJ1-3; TRBD1 might be the D (6 bases). This CDR3 comprises 13 residues. Between the trimmed V and J ends, which lost 0 bases and 7 bases, there was a span of 8 bases. From germline, CDR1 is SGHNT and CDR2 YYREEE (reference sequence). The CDR3 here is CASSLGQGNTIYF. CDR3 nucleotide sequence: TGTGCCAGCAGCTTGGGGCAGGGGAACACCATATATTTT.

A single count supports this clone. The V gene is TRBV28, the J gene TRBJ1-4, with D possibly matching TRBD1 (6 bases). This CDR3 is built from 14 residues. Deletions cut 2 bases from V and 5 bases from J, with 9 bases between. Germline CDR1 MDHEN, CDR2 SYDVKM. The CDR3 loop is CASSLQGRNEKLFF. Here the CDR3 DNA reads TGTGCCAGCAGTTTACAGGGGCGAAATGAAAAACTGTTTTTT.

The chain joins TRBV6-1 to TRBJ2-2; 8 nucleotides agree with TRBD2. The CDR3 is 17 residues long. Germline assignment: CDR1 MNHNS and CDR2 SASEGT. With 3 bases clipped from V and 3 bases from J, the junction kept 9 bases outside the gene matches. Here the CDR3 DNA reads TGTGCCAGCAGTGATGATCTAGGGCGGGGGGACACCGGGGAGCTGTTTTTT. This encodes CASSDDLGRGDTGELFF.

The chain uses TRBV29-1 and TRBJ2-7, with 11 bases aligning to TRBD1. The V segment lost 6 bases and the J segment 3 bases; nucleotides outside the gene matches: 7. CDR3 length equals 14 residues. Looked up from germline, CDR1 is SQVTM and CDR2 is ANQGSEA. Here the CDR3 DNA reads TGCAGCGTCGTTACCGGGACAGGGGGCTACGAGCAGTACTTC. This encodes CSVVTGTGGYEQYF.

The chain has TRBV6-4 and TRBJ2-1; the match to TRBD2 covers 10 bases. V shed 3 bases and J 1 base; nucleotides not matched to a gene: 3. The germline V gene encodes CDR1 MRHNA and CDR2 SNTAGT. The CDR3 sequence is 16 residues long. CDR3 amino acids: CASSESGRGSYNEQFF. The CDR3 coding sequence is TGTGCCAGCAGTGAGAGCGGGAGGGGTTCCTACAATGAGCAGTTCTTC.

V gene TRBV18 combines with J gene TRBJ1-1; perhaps TRBD1 as D (6 bases). The V and J ends lost 4 bases and 0 bases respectively, with 15 bases between them. This CDR3 spans 16 amino acids. Germline CDR1 and CDR2: KGHSH and LQKENI. The CDR3 sequence: CASSREQGFMNTEAFF. The DNA for the CDR3 is TGTGCCAGCTCACGGGAACAGGGTTTCATGAACACTGAAGCTTTCTTT.

The rearrangement links TRBV7-2 to TRBJ1-2; tentative D call: TRBD1 (5 bases). CDR3 length: 12 residues. Trimming left V 5 bases short and J 8 bases short, with 12 bases between. Germline lookup yields CDR1 SGHTA and CDR2 FQGNSA. CDR3 region: CASSEPGWGYTF. In DNA form, the CDR3 reads TGTGCCAGCAGCGAACCAGGGTGGGGCTACACCTTC.